These 28 T cell receptor beta chains were all obtained from the same sample, sequenced in a study of blood T cell repertoires in COVID-19. TCRdb's table, derived via immunoSEQ multiplex PCR, lists solely in-frame clones and lacks some. This sample has a few hundred thousand clones, with around 87% found just once. The sequencing sample was made of peripheral blood. These receptors originate from a woman in her forties or fifties who had recovered from COVID-19.

The chain couples TRBV28 to TRBJ2-7, with TRBD1 identical over 8 bases. Germline trimming cut 7 bases from V and 3 bases from J; bases unmatched to any gene: 5. CDR3 size: 13 residues. Germline V lookup: CDR1 MDHEN, CDR2 SYDVKM. DNA of the CDR3: TGTGCCAGCAACAGACAGGGGCTCTACGAGCAGTACTTC. Protein product: CASNRQGLYEQYF. Complete variable domain (other parts from reference TRBV28 and TRBJ2-7): DVKVTQSSRYLVKRTGEKVFLECVQDMDHENMFWYRQDPGLGLRLIYFSYDVKMKEKGDIPEGYSVSREKKERFSLILESASTNQTSMYLCASNRQGLYEQYFGPGTRLTVT.

The V and J genes are TRBV6-6 and TRBJ1-6; 7 bases map to TRBD1. There are 14 residues in the CDR3. V shed 5 bases, J shed 8 bases, and the junction held 6 bases outside the gene matches. Germline lookup yields CDR1 MNHNY and CDR2 SVGAGI (reference sequence). The CDR3 here is CASSRGQEYSPLHF. The DNA for the CDR3 is TGTGCCAGCAGTCGCGGACAGGAGTATTCACCCCTCCACTTT.

The chain employs TRBV4-3 and TRBJ1-2; weak D call: TRBD1 (5 bases). This CDR3 has 14 amino acids. CDR1 and CDR2 (germline): LGHNA, YSLEER. Trimming took off 1 base at V and 2 bases at J, with 8 bases between the two ends. The CDR3 region has the DNA TGCGCCAGCAGCCAAGGGGGACTCAACTATGGCTACACCTTC. Translation: CASSQGGLNYGYTF.

This rearrangement joins TRBV7-8 to TRBJ2-1; possible D gene TRBD2, 5 bases. The ends were cut back, 2 bases at V and 7 bases at J, with 12 bases in the middle. Germline V gene sequence: CDR1 SGHVS, CDR2 FQNEAQ. This CDR3 contains 14 residues. The CDR3 DNA reads TGTGCCAGCAGCTTAAGAGGGCCGGAAAATGAGCAGTTCTTC. Encoded protein: CASSLRGPENEQFF.

V gene TRBV10-3 combines with J gene TRBJ2-1; 10 bases line up with TRBD2. Trimming cost V 4 bases and J 6 bases; bases outside gene matches: 3. The CDR3 extends over 14 amino acids. Germline V gene lookup returns CDR1 ENHRY and CDR2 SYGVKD. The CDR3 spells CAISVSSGSNEQFF. The CDR3 DNA reads TGTGCCATCAGTGTTTCTAGCGGGAGCAATGAGCAGTTCTTC.

The rearrangement uses TRBV5-4 and TRBJ2-5; TRBD2 agrees at 10 bases. The CDR3 extends over 15 amino acids. The junction had 4 bases not matched to a gene; V was cut back by 4 bases and J by 1 base. Per the germline V gene, CDR1 is SGHNT and CDR2 is YYREEE (reference sequence). DNA for the CDR3: TGTGCCAGCAGCGTGATAGCGGGGGGCCAAGAGACCCAGTACTTC. Protein sequence: CASSVIAGGQETQYF.

The rearrangement joins TRBV29-1 to TRBJ2-1; TRBD1 might be the D (6 bases). This CDR3 has 16 amino acids. V shed 5 bases and J shed 4 bases, with 21 bases lying between them. In germline, CDR1 is SQVTM, CDR2 ANQGSEA. The CDR3 region is CSVTVRDSDRYNEQFF. Here the CDR3 DNA reads TGCAGCGTTACCGTTCGTGACTCGGACAGATACAATGAGCAGTTCTTC.

The chain employs TRBV15 and TRBJ2-3; D is ambiguous. Per the germline V gene, CDR1 is LNHNV and CDR2 is YYDKDF (reference sequence). V shed 1 base and J shed 10 bases, with 15 bases lying between them. This CDR3 is built from 14 residues. CDR3 residues: CATSRGLDGLAQYF. The CDR3 DNA follows: TGTGCCACCAGCAGAGGGCTGGATGGGCTTGCGCAGTATTTT.

This clone was found once. This chain uses TRBV4-3 with TRBJ1-1; 8 nucleotides agree with TRBD1. The CDR3 has 16 amino acids. The ends lost 1 base at V and 5 bases at J; junction bases unmatched: 9. Germline loops: CDR1 LGHNA, CDR2 YSLEER. This chain's CDR3 is CASSQALTGGITEAFF. The CDR3 DNA reads TGCGCCAGCAGCCAAGCGTTAACAGGGGGAATTACTGAAGCTTTCTTT.

V is TRBV6-1 and J is TRBJ2-1, with 10 bases that match TRBD1. This CDR3 has 17 amino acids. CDR1 is MNHNS and CDR2 is SASEGT in the germline V gene. With V trimmed by 0 bases and J by 5 bases, 7 bases remained unmatched. The CDR3 DNA follows: TGTGCCAGCAGTGAAGCTTGGACAGGGGGTTTTGACAATGAGCAGTTCTTC. It encodes CASSEAWTGGFDNEQFF.

This clone was picked up one time. This chain connects TRBV19 to TRBJ2-2, with TRBD1 matching over 7 bases. The germline V gene encodes CDR1 LNHDA and CDR2 SQIVND (reference sequence). V shed 5 bases and J 7 bases; nucleotides not matched to a gene: 10. The CDR3 spans 15 residues. This CDR3 reads CASSPGTDLGGELFF. The CDR3 coding sequence is TGTGCCAGTAGTCCCGGGACAGATCTGGGCGGGGAGCTGTTTTTT.

This sequence joins TRBV19 and TRBJ2-7; the match to TRBD1 covers 7 bases. With 5 bases clipped from V and 2 bases from J, the junction kept 6 bases outside the gene matches. This CDR3 has 14 residues. In germline, CDR1 is LNHDA, CDR2 SQIVND (reference sequence). The CDR3 reads CASSWAGGPYEQYF. In nucleotides, the CDR3 is TGTGCCAGTAGTTGGGCAGGGGGTCCCTACGAGCAGTACTTC.

The gene calls are TRBV5-1 and TRBJ1-1; a possible D gene is TRBD1 (5 bases). CDR3 size: 14 residues. V shed 3 bases and J shed 3 bases, with 12 bases lying between them. CDR1 and CDR2 from the germline V gene are SGHRS and YFSETQ. The CDR3 region has the DNA TGCGCCAGCAGCTCCTTAACGACAGACACTGAAGCTTTCTTT. Amino acid sequence: CASSSLTTDTEAFF.

V usage is TRBV29-1 and J usage is TRBJ1-1; 7 bases align to TRBD1. Germline-derived CDR1 and CDR2 are SQVTM and ANQGSEA. This CDR3 contains 13 residues. Trimming took 7 bases from V and 0 from J; bases not matched to a gene: 5. For the CDR3, the DNA is TGCAGCGCCGGGACAGCCTTGAACACTGAAGCTTTCTTT. Translated: CSAGTALNTEAFF.

This clone has only one observation. This chain links TRBV3-1 (or the pseudogene TRBV3-2) with TRBJ1-6; D possibly corresponds to TRBD1 (5 bases). V lost 0 bases to trimming and J lost 8 bases, with 11 bases between them. CDR1 LGHDT and CDR2 YNNKEL come from the germline V gene (reference sequence). This CDR3 is 15 amino acids long. The chain's CDR3 is CASSQDYGGDSPLHF. In nucleotides, the CDR3 is TGTGCCAGCAGCCAAGACTACGGGGGGGATTCACCCCTCCACTTT.

The chain employs TRBV24-1 and TRBJ2-1; TRBD2 aligns across 12 bases. The germline gives CDR1 KGHDR, CDR2 SFDVKD. The ends lost 3 bases at V and 8 bases at J; junction bases unmatched: 7. The CDR3 sequence is 16 residues long. Here the CDR3 reads CATSDRLAGAPDEQFF. The CDR3 region has the DNA TGTGCCACCAGTGATAGACTAGCGGGAGCTCCAGATGAGCAGTTCTTC.

The genes are TRBV10-3 and TRBJ2-2, with D perhaps TRBD2 (6 bases). Germline V gives CDR1 ENHRY, CDR2 SYGVKD. This CDR3 spans 16 amino acids. Deletions cut 0 bases from V and 4 bases from J, with 12 bases between. This chain's CDR3 is CAISESDGSFTGELFF. CDR3 sequence (DNA): TGTGCCATCAGTGAGTCCGACGGGAGTTTCACCGGGGAGCTGTTTTTT.

This chain uses TRBV6-5 with TRBJ2-1; 8 nucleotides line up with TRBD2. The V and J ends lost 0 bases and 6 bases, in that order; junction bases with no gene match: 7. The germline V gene has CDR1 MNHEY and CDR2 SVGAGI. This CDR3 has 16 residues. The CDR3 nucleotides read TGTGCCAGCAGTTACTCCGTAGGACTAGCCGGCAATGAGCAGTTCTTC. Residues: CASSYSVGLAGNEQFF.

V gene TRBV21-1 combines with J gene TRBJ1-1; the table's D gene call, TRBD1, was not cross checked with the DNA. TRBV21-1 is given as a pseudogene. The CDR3 has 15 residues. Written as DNA, the CDR3 is TGTGCCAGCAACCCAGGCAAGGACAGAAATAAGCAAGCTTTCTTT. Its translation is CASNPGKDRNKQAFF.

This clone was detected once. V is TRBV11-2 and J is TRBJ1-2; D may be TRBD1 (5 bases). Trimming stripped 5 bases from V and 5 bases from J, with 12 bases between. Germline CDR1 reads SGHAT; CDR2 reads FQNNGV. CDR3 length: 13 residues. This chain's CDR3 is CASSTQELYGYTF. In nucleotides, the CDR3 is TGTGCCAGCAGCACACAGGAACTATATGGCTACACCTTC.

V usage is TRBV6-1 and J usage is TRBJ1-1, with D possibly being TRBD1 (5 bases). The CDR3 sequence is 18 residues long. Germline V gene lookup returns CDR1 MNHNS and CDR2 SASEGT. Between the trimmed V and J ends, which lost 0 bases and 6 bases, there was a span of 23 bases. The CDR3 region is CASSEARFGDGGVAEAFF. CDR3 in DNA: TGTGCCAGCAGTGAAGCCCGGTTCGGTGACGGAGGGGTGGCTGAAGCTTTCTTT.

This rearrangement joins TRBV18 to TRBJ2-2, with TRBD2 matching over 7 bases. Germline loops: CDR1 KGHSH, CDR2 LQKENI. Trimming took 4 bases from V and 3 from J; bases not matched to a gene: 5. The CDR3 is 15 amino acids. The CDR3 is CASSLGTTDTGELFF. In DNA form, the CDR3 reads TGTGCCAGCTCACTAGGGACTACCGACACCGGGGAGCTGTTTTTT.

The chain is built from TRBV4-3 and TRBJ2-7; 7 bases line up with TRBD2. CDR1 is LGHNA and CDR2 is YSLEER in the germline V gene. CDR3 size: 15 residues. V was pared by 0 bases and J by 3 bases, with 5 bases of the junction left unmatched. The CDR3 spells CASSQEREPFYEQYF. CDR3 nucleotides: TGCGCCAGCAGCCAAGAGCGGGAGCCCTTCTACGAGCAGTACTTC.

The chain has TRBV6-2 or TRBV6-3 and TRBJ2-7; maybe TRBD2 (6 bases). The V and J ends lost 2 bases and 6 bases respectively, with 20 bases between them. CDR3 length: 16 residues. The germline V gene has CDR1 MNHEY and CDR2 SVGEGT. The CDR3 nucleotides are TGTGCCAGCAGTTACCATCGGCGAGGGGACTTGAGCGAGCAGTACTTC. It is translated as CASSYHRRGDLSEQYF.

The chain carries TRBV7-2 and TRBJ2-5; a weak D match, TRBD2 (6 bases). This CDR3 has 14 amino acids. The germline gives CDR1 SGHTA, CDR2 FQGNSA. Trimming took 3 bases from V and 5 from J, leaving 13 bases between them. The CDR3 loop reads CASSFQGGGETQYF. The CDR3 nucleotides read TGTGCCAGCAGCTTTCAGGGTGGGGGGGAGACCCAGTACTTC.

This sequence joins TRBV28 and TRBJ2-7; TRBD1 agrees at 7 bases. The CDR3 consists of 13 residues. The ends lost 3 bases at V and 7 bases at J; junction bases unmatched: 6. Germline CDR1 is MDHEN and CDR2 is SYDVKM. This CDR3 reads CASSFLGGREQYF. The DNA for the CDR3 is TGTGCCAGCAGTTTCTTAGGGGGCAGGGAGCAGTACTTC.

The V and J genes are TRBV12-3 or TRBV12-4 and TRBJ1-3; 7 positions match TRBD1. This CDR3 contains 13 residues. V gave up 5 bases and J gave up 4 bases; unmatched junction bases: 2. CDR3 amino acids: CASSTGVGNTIYF. For the CDR3, the DNA is TGTGCCAGCAGTACAGGGGTAGGAAACACCATATATTTT.

The rearrangement links TRBV6-5 to TRBJ2-1; D gene uncertain. V lost 6 bases and J 6 bases, leaving 9 bases between the germline ends. The CDR3 has 12 amino acids. Germline CDR1 and CDR2: MNHEY and SVGAGI. DNA of the CDR3: TGTGCCAGCAGAGTCTACCCCAATGAGCAGTTCTTC. This sequence encodes CASRVYPNEQFF.